This entry lists 15 T cell receptor beta chains sequenced from one sample in a study of early T cells in non-severe SARS-CoV-2 infection. TCRdb analysed the 5' RACE reads with MiXCR anew, one entry per CDR3 protein. This table has roughly 92,000 distinct CDR3 sequences, 12% appearing once. This specimen consisted of whole blood, obtained at baseline. These receptor sequences come from an adult who was a healthcare worker with PCR-confirmed SARS-CoV-2 infection or an uninfected control (not recorded which).

This clonotype was seen a single time. The gene calls are TRBV3-1 and TRBJ2-1; possible D gene TRBD2, 5 bases. V was pared by 3 bases and J by 2 bases, with 23 bases between. CDR3 length: 19 amino acids. Germline V gene lookup returns CDR1 LGHDT and CDR2 YNNKEL (reference sequence). The CDR3 coding sequence is TGTGCCAGCAGCCAGATAGCAACCGCGGAGGTGGACGCCTACAATGAGCAGTTCTTC. Amino acids: CASSQIATAEVDAYNEQFF.

A few counts support this clonotype. V is TRBV14 and J is TRBJ2-7, with D perhaps matching TRBD1 (5 bases). The CDR3 sequence is 13 residues long. Germline V lookup: CDR1 SGHDN, CDR2 FVKESK. V was pared by 1 base and J by 7 bases, with 11 bases between. The DNA of the CDR3 is TGTGCCAGCAGCCAAGGACAGACAAGAGAGCAGTACTTC. It translates to CASSQGQTREQYF.

Ten or more counts support this clonotype. V gene TRBV20-1 combines with J gene TRBJ2-7; D may be TRBD2 (6 bases). Looked up from germline, CDR1 is DFQATT and CDR2 is SNEGSKA (reference sequence). This CDR3 has 14 amino acids. V was shortened by 6 bases and J by 2 bases, with 17 bases between the two germline ends. The CDR3 bases are TGCAGTGCCCTAAGCGTAGCGGTCCCCTACGAGCAGTACTTC. Translating it yields CSALSVAVPYEQYF.

This clonotype was found a few times. The V and J genes are TRBV5-1 and TRBJ2-2; D is perhaps TRBD1 (6 bases). CDR3 length: 16 residues. Between the trimmed V and J ends, which lost 4 bases and 2 bases, there was a span of 15 bases. Germline V gene data show CDR1 as SGHRS and CDR2 as YFSETQ. The CDR3 DNA reads as TGCGCCAGCAGCATTACGGACAGTCCAAACACCGGGGAGCTGTTTTTT. The encoded protein is CASSITDSPNTGELFF.

V and J are TRBV20-1 and TRBJ2-5, with D hard to call. Germline V gene sequence: CDR1 DFQATT, CDR2 SNEGSKA (reference sequence). This CDR3 region has 15 residues. V lost 0 bases to trimming and J lost 5 bases, with 16 bases between them. CDR3 sequence (DNA): TGCAGTGCTAGAGATCTGGATAGTGCGACGGAGACCCAGTACTTC. This translates into CSARDLDSATETQYF.

This clonotype was detected a few times. This chain connects TRBV18 to TRBJ1-2, with D possibly being TRBD1 (5 bases). The CDR3 has 14 residues. CDR1 and CDR2 from the germline V gene are KGHSH and LQKENI. Deletions cut 3 bases from V and 4 bases from J, with 12 bases between. The CDR3 protein is CASSPPGKGYGYTF. CDR3 DNA sequence: TGTGCCAGCTCACCGCCAGGGAAGGGCTATGGCTACACCTTC.

This clonotype was observed many times. This chain links TRBV6-5 with TRBJ1-1; maybe TRBD1 (5 bases). This CDR3 has 15 amino acids. V lost 2 bases, J lost 7 bases, and 17 bases lay in between. Germline loops: CDR1 MNHEY, CDR2 SVGAGI. The CDR3 is CASSYSSTGRNEAFF. CDR3 DNA: TGTGCCAGCAGTTACAGCTCTACAGGCCGTAATGAAGCTTTCTTT.

The table lists this clonotype with many counts. This chain links TRBV24-1 with TRBJ2-2; 10 bases align to TRBD1. Per the germline V gene, CDR1 is KGHDR and CDR2 is SFDVKD. The CDR3 has 16 residues. Trimming took 3 bases from V and 3 from J; bases not matched to a gene: 3. The CDR3 loop reads CATSDAGQGYTGELFF. CDR3 sequence (DNA): TGTGCCACCAGTGATGCGGGACAGGGGTACACCGGGGAGCTGTTTTTT.

The chain recombines TRBV5-4 with TRBJ1-4, with 7 bases identical to TRBD1. V lost 5 bases, J lost 5 bases, and 3 bases stayed unmatched. The CDR3 length is 13 residues. Germline lookup yields CDR1 SGHNT and CDR2 YYREEE (reference sequence). As DNA, the CDR3 is TGTGCCAGCAGTCTACAGGGGAATGAAAAACTGTTTTTT. Translated, it gives CASSLQGNEKLFF.

This clonotype was observed a few times. V is TRBV5-1 and J is TRBJ2-1; no clear D. V gave up 0 bases and J gave up 7 bases, with 8 bases separating them. The CDR3 totals 13 residues. The germline gives CDR1 SGHRS, CDR2 YFSETQ. CDR3 nucleotides: TGCGCCAGCAGCTTGGAAGGTCAAAATGAGCAGTTCTTC. Translating gives CASSLEGQNEQFF.

About this clonotype: The junction does not match germline at one end; this may be a read error. This chain joins TRBV7-9 and TRBJ2-2; D possibly corresponds to TRBD2 (5 bases). CDR1 SEHNR and CDR2 FQNEAQ come from the germline V gene (reference sequence). CDR3 size: 14 residues. CDR3 DNA sequence: TGTGCCAGCAGCTTACGCTTGAACACCGGGGAGCCGTTTTTT. Residues: CASSLRLNTGEPFF.

This clonotype turned up a few times. The rearrangement joins TRBV5-6 to TRBJ2-3; 7 bases are a match to TRBD1. CDR3 length: 18 amino acids. Germline trimming cut 4 bases from V and 2 bases from J; bases unmatched to any gene: 16. Germline V gene lookup returns CDR1 SGHDT and CDR2 YYEEEE. CDR3 in amino acids: CASSPAHRTGIYTDTQYF. As DNA, the CDR3 is TGTGCCAGCAGCCCAGCACACCGGACAGGAATATACACAGATACGCAGTATTTT.

A few counts support this clonotype. This chain connects TRBV3-1 to TRBJ1-5; D uncertain. This CDR3 contains 12 residues. Trimming took 11 bases from V and 2 from J, leaving 10 bases between them. CDR1 is LGHDT and CDR2 is YNNKEL in the germline V gene (reference sequence). The CDR3 DNA reads TGTGCCCGCCCGGAGGGCAATCAGCCCCAGCATTTT. As protein: CARPEGNQPQHF.

The chain joins TRBV7-6 to TRBJ2-5; 8 nucleotides match TRBD2. CDR1 SGHVS and CDR2 FNYEAQ come from the germline V gene. The CDR3 contains 14 residues. Trimming at V came to 3 bases and at J to 4 bases, leaving 4 bases not matched to a gene. As DNA, the CDR3 is TGTGCCAGCAGCTTGACGGCGGGAGGAGAGACCCAGTACTTC. Translating it yields CASSLTAGGETQYF.

This clonotype was observed a few times. The genes are TRBV20-1 and TRBJ1-6; a possible D gene is TRBD1 (5 bases). The germline CDR1 and CDR2 sequences are DFQATT and SNEGSKA (reference sequence). This CDR3 contains 13 residues. Between the trimmed V and J ends, which lost 3 bases and 9 bases, there was a span of 12 bases. This CDR3 is CSASRQGGSPLHF. In DNA, the CDR3 is TGCAGTGCTAGTCGGCAGGGAGGTTCACCCCTCCACTTT.